This is a list of T cell receptor beta chains from one sample in a study of molecular identifiers for immune sequencing clone quantification. MiXCR was run by TCRdb on the PCR reads, yielding one entry per CDR3 protein. The sample has around 89,000 distinct CDR3 sequences, roughly 20% seen once; the top ten hold about 0.85%. The specimen was naive CD8+ T cells from blood, with Jurkat cell RNA spiked in. Receptors originate from a human donor in good health. Some libraries in this study had Jurkat cell RNA spiked in. Each CDR3 is given with its conserved first and last residue.

>TRBJ2-7|TRBV20-1|14
CSARPTSLAYEQYF
>TRBJ2-5|TRBV19|16
CASSVTIAGFQETQYF
>TRBJ2-7|TRBV7-9|13
CASSAGYGYEQYF
>TRBJ2-2|TRBV25-1|12
CASAINPGELFF
>TRBJ2-2|TRBV7-9|13
CASSNQNTGELFF
>TRBJ2-7|TRBV7-9|16
CASSPAGGGTSYEQYF
>TRBJ2-7|TRBV12-3/TRBV12-4|15
CASSPLAASSYEQYF
>TRBJ2-7|TRBV27|13
CASNVRDSYEQYF
>TRBJ1-1|TRBV6-2/TRBV6-3|14
CASSYGQGYTEAFF
>TRBJ1-1|TRBV13|13
CASSWEEDTEAFF
>TRBJ2-3|TRBV7-7|15
CASSHTPAPTDTQYF
>TRBJ2-1|TRBV11-2|13
CASSPRSYNEQFF
>TRBJ2-7|TRBV12-3/TRBV12-4|12
CASSQSLYEQYF
>TRBJ1-2|TRBV3-1|16
CASSQERSDRGYGYTF
>TRBJ2-7|TRBV4-1|15
CASSPPTGEGYEQYF
>TRBJ2-5|TRBV5-4|13
CASKDRDQETQYF
>TRBJ1-1|TRBV19|12
CASSIGVRGAFF
>TRBJ1-4|TRBV13|14
CASSSRTVGEKLFF
>TRBJ2-2|TRBV7-9|16
CASSLPTGKTLGELFF
>TRBJ2-3|TRBV20-1|15
CSASNHTGEGDTQYF